What follows are 11 T cell receptor beta chains derived from one specimen sequenced in a study of T cells after yellow fever vaccination. TCRdb independently ran MiXCR on the 5' RACE reads; one entry per CDR3 protein. The table includes 300,000 to 400,000 distinct CDR3 sequences, roughly 4.3% detected once. The material sequenced was PBMCs, taken 5 days after the yellow fever booster vaccination. The receptors derive from a man aged 18-30 years who received the YFV17D yellow fever vaccine.

There are many counts of this clonotype. CDR3 protein: CASSYNPARRGTGELFF. As DNA, the CDR3 is TGTGCCAGCAGTTATAATCCAGCCCGAAGGGGCACCGGGGAGCTGTTTTTT. The rearrangement links TRBV6-5 to TRBJ2-2; TRBD1 might be the D (5 bases). CDR1 MNHEY and CDR2 SVGAGI come from the germline V gene. V lost 3 bases and J 4 bases, leaving 18 bases between the germline ends. The CDR3 is 17 residues long.

This clonotype was picked up a small number of times. The chain uses TRBV20-1 and TRBJ1-4; possible D gene TRBD1, 6 bases. With 1 base removed from V and 8 bases from J, the gap between germline ends came to 11 bases. Germline CDR1 DFQATT, CDR2 SNEGSKA (reference sequence). This CDR3 has 13 amino acids. The CDR3 loop is CSARGGQYEKLFF. CDR3 in DNA: TGCAGTGCTAGAGGGGGGCAGTACGAAAAACTGTTTTTT.

The rearrangement links TRBV12-3 or TRBV12-4 to TRBJ1-5; 8 nucleotides align to TRBD1. With V trimmed by 5 bases and J by 6 bases, 6 bases remained unmatched. The CDR3 extends over 14 amino acids. Written as DNA, the CDR3 is TGTGCCAGCAGTCCTCCTGACAGGGGTCAGCCCCAGCATTTT. This encodes CASSPPDRGQPQHF.

This clonotype was seen only a few times. The chain employs TRBV12-3 or TRBV12-4 and TRBJ2-5; TRBD2 matches 9 bases. Trimming removed 4 bases from V and 3 bases from J; junction bases left unmatched: 3. The length of the CDR3 is 14 residues. CDR3 residues: CASSSSSGEETQYF. The CDR3 DNA follows: TGTGCCAGCAGTTCCTCTAGCGGGGAAGAGACCCAGTACTTC.

There are a few counts of this clonotype. The J gene is TRBJ2-3, the V gene TRBV7-9; D is possibly TRBD2 (6 bases). Trimming took 5 bases from V and 4 from J, leaving 16 bases between them. CDR1 is SEHNR and CDR2 is FQNEAQ in the germline V gene (reference sequence). The CDR3 length is 15 residues. The DNA of the CDR3 is TGTGCCAGCAGCCGGTTCGGGGGACGGGCAGATACGCAGTATTTT. Amino acid sequence: CASSRFGGRADTQYF.

Points on this clonotype: Mismatch with germline at one junction end may stem from a read error. The chain uses TRBV2 and TRBJ2-7; D unresolved. The CDR3 consists of 11 residues. Germline-derived CDR1 and CDR2 are SNHLY and FYNNEI. As DNA, the CDR3 is TGTGCCAGCAGTGAAGCCCGAAAACGGGACTTC. This translates into CASSEARKRDF.

This clonotype was seen a few times. The chain has TRBV4-1 and TRBJ2-3, with D maybe TRBD1 (6 bases). V gave up 4 bases and J gave up 0 bases, with 20 bases separating them. The CDR3 totals 18 residues. The germline V gene encodes CDR1 MGHRA and CDR2 YSYEKL. Written as DNA, the CDR3 is TGCGCCAGCAGCCCTACCCTTGGACAGACATCTAGCACAGATACGCAGTATTTT. Protein: CASSPTLGQTSSTDTQYF.

This clonotype came up a few times. The chain employs TRBV28 and TRBJ1-2; 7 bases map to TRBD1. Germline CDR1 MDHEN, CDR2 SYDVKM. The CDR3 spans 15 residues. V shed 7 bases, J shed 6 bases, and the junction held 14 bases outside the gene matches. This CDR3 is CASTPTRGQYHGYTF. The CDR3 DNA reads as TGTGCCAGCACCCCCACCCGGGGACAGTACCATGGCTACACCTTC.

Many counts were recorded for this clonotype. The chain combines TRBV7-8 with TRBJ2-7, with D perhaps given as TRBD1 or TRBD2 (5 bases each). The CDR3 covers 13 residues. In germline, CDR1 is SGHVS, CDR2 FQNEAQ. Trimming stripped 1 base from V and 2 bases from J, with 6 bases between. CDR3 in amino acids: CASSLGGTYEQYF. The CDR3 nucleotides are TGTGCCAGCAGCTTAGGGGGGACCTACGAGCAGTACTTC. Supplemented by reference TRBV7-8 and TRBJ2-7, the full variable domain reads GAGVSQSPRYKVAKRGQDVALRCDPISGHVSLFWYQQALGQGPEFLTYFQNEAQLDKSGLPSDRFFAERPEGSVSTLKIQRTQQEDSAVYLCASSLGGTYEQYFGPGTRLTVT.

This clonotype was observed many times. The rearrangement links TRBV6-5 to TRBJ2-2; D is unresolved. Per germline, CDR1 MNHEY and CDR2 SVGAGI. The CDR3 runs 17 residues. Trimming removed 5 bases at V and 4 bases at J, with 20 bases between. The CDR3 DNA follows: TGTGCCAGCAGTCTCTACCCCGTGGTGGCCGGCACCGGGGAGCTGTTTTTT. Protein: CASSLYPVVAGTGELFF.

This clonotype was seen a few times. This chain uses TRBV3-1 with TRBJ2-7, with D unclear. This CDR3 contains 13 residues. V was clipped by 1 base and J by 6 bases, with 10 bases between them. From germline, CDR1 is LGHDT and CDR2 YNNKEL (reference sequence). CDR3 amino acids: CASSQGRRGEQYF. The DNA of the CDR3 is TGTGCCAGCAGCCAAGGAAGACGAGGCGAGCAGTACTTC.